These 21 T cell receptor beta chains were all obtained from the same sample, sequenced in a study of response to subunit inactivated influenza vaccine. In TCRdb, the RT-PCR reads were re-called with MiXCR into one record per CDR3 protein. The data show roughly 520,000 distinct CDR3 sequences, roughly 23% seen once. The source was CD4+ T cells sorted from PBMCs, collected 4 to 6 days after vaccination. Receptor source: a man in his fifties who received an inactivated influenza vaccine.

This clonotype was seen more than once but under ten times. This CDR3 reads CASSSDSAYEQYF. CDR3 nucleotide sequence: TGTGCCAGTAGTAGCGACTCGGCCTACGAGCAGTACTTC. The V and J genes are TRBV19 and TRBJ2-7; no reliable D call. This CDR3 comprises 13 residues. Germline V gene sequence: CDR1 LNHDA, CDR2 SQIVND (reference sequence). V lost 4 bases to trimming and J lost 2 bases, with 9 bases between them.

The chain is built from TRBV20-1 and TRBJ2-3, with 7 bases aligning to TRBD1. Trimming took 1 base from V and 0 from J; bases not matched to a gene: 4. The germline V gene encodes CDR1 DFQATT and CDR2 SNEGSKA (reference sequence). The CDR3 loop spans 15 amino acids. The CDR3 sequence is CSARAGTVSTDTQYF. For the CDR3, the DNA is TGCAGTGCTAGAGCTGGGACAGTTAGCACAGATACGCAGTATTTT.

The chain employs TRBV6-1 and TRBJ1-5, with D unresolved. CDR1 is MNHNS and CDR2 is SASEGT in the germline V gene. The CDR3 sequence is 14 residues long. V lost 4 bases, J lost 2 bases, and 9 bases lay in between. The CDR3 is CASSAERGNQPQHF. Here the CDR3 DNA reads TGTGCCAGCAGTGCCGAGAGGGGCAATCAGCCCCAGCATTTT.

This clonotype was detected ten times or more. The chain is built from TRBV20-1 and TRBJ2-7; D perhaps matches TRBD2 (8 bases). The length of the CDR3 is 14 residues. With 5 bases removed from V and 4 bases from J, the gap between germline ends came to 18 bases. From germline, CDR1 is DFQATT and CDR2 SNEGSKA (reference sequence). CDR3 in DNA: TGCAGTGCTCCGACAGGGACTAGATATTACGAGCAGTACTTC. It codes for CSAPTGTRYYEQYF.

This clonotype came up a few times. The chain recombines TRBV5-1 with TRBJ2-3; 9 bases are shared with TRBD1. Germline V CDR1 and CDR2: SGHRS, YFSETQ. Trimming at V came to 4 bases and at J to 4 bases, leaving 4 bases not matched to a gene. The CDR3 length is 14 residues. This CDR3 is CASSTGGTADTQYF. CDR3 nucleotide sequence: TGCGCCAGCAGCACAGGGGGCACAGCAGATACGCAGTATTTT.

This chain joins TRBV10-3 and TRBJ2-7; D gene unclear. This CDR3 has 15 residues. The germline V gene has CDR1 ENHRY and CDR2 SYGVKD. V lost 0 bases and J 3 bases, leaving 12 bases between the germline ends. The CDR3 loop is CAISESSRFLYEQYF. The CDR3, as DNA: TGTGCCATCAGTGAGTCTTCTCGATTCCTCTACGAGCAGTACTTC.

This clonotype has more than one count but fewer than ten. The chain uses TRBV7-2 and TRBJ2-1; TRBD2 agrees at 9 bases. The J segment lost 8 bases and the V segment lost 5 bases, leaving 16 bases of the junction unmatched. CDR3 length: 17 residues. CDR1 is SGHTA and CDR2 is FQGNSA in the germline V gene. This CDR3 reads CASSTPPGGGALDEQFF. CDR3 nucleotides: TGTGCCAGCAGCACCCCTCCTGGCGGGGGGGCCCTTGATGAGCAGTTCTTC.

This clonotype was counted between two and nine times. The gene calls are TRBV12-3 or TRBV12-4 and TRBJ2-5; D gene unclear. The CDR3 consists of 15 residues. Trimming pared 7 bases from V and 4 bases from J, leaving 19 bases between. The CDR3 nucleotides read TGTGCCAGCAATTTGTCCGGGTTAAGTCGAGAGACCCAGTACTTC. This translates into CASNLSGLSRETQYF.

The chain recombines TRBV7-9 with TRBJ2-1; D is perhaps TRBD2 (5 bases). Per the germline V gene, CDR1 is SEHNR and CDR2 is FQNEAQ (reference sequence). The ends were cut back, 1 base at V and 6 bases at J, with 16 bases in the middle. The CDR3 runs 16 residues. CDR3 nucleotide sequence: TGTGCCAGCAGCTTAGTGGGGTCAACGGGAAGCAATGAGCAGTTCTTC. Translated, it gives CASSLVGSTGSNEQFF. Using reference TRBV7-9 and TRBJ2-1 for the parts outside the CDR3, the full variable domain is DTGVSQNPRHKITKRGQNVTFRCDPISEHNRLYWYRQTLGQGPEFLTYFQNEAQLEKSRLLSDRFSAERPKGSFSTLEIQRTEQGDSAMYLCASSLVGSTGSNEQFFGPGTRLTVL.

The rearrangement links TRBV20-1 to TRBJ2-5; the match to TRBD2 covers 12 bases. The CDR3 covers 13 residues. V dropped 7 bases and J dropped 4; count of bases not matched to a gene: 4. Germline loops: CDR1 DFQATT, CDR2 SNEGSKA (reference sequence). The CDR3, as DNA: TGCAGTGGGACTAGCGGGAATGGAGAGACCCAGTACTTC. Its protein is CSGTSGNGETQYF.

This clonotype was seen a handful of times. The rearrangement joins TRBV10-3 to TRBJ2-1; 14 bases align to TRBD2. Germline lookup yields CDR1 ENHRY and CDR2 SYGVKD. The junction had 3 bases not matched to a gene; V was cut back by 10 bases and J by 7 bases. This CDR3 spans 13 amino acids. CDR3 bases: TGTGCCACCTGGACTAGCGGGAGGAATGAGCAGTTCTTC. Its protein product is CATWTSGRNEQFF.

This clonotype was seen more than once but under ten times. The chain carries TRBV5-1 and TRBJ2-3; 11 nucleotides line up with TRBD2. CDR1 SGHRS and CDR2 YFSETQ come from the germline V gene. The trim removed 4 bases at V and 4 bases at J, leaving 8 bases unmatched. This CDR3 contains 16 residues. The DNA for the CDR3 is TGCGCCAGCAGCAAATCCTTAGCGGGAGGGGCAGATACGCAGTATTTT. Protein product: CASSKSLAGGADTQYF.

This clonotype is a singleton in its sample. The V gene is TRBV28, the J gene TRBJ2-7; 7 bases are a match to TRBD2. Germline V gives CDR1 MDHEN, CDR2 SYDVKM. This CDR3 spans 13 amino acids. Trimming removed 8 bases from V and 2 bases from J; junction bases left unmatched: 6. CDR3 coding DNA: TGTGCCAGCTCCGCCGGGGGGACCTACGAGCAGTACTTC. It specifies CASSAGGTYEQYF.

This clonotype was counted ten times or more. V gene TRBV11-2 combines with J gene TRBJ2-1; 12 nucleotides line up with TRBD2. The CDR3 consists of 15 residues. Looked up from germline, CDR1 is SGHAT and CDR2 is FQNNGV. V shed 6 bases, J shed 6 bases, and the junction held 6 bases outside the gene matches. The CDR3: CASSRTSGITNEQFF. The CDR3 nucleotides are TGTGCCAGCAGTCGGACTAGCGGGATAACCAATGAGCAGTTCTTC.

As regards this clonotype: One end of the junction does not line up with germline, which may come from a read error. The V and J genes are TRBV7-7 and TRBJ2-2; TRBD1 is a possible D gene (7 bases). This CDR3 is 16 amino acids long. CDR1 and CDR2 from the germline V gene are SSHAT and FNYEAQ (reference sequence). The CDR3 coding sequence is TGTGCTAGCAGCGCAAGCAGGGGGGCGAACACCGGGGAGCTGTTTTTT. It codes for CASSASRGANTGELFF.

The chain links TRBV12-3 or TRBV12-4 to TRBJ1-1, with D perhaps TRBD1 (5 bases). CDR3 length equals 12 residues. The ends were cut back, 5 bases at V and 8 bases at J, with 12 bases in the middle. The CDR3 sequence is CASSGATREAFF. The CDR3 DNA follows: TGTGCCAGCAGTGGGGCCACCCGAGAAGCTTTCTTT.

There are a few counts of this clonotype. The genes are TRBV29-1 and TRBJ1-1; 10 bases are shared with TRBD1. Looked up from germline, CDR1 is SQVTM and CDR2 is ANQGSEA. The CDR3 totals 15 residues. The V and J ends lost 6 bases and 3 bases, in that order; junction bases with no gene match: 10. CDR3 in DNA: TGCAGCGTATCCGGGACAGGGGCCGGGGACACTGAAGCTTTCTTT. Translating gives CSVSGTGAGDTEAFF.

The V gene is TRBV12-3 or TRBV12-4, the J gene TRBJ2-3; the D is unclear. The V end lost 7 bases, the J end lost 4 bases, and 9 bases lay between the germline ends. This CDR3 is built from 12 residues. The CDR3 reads CASKTLADTQYF. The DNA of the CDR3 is TGTGCCAGCAAAACATTGGCAGATACGCAGTATTTT.

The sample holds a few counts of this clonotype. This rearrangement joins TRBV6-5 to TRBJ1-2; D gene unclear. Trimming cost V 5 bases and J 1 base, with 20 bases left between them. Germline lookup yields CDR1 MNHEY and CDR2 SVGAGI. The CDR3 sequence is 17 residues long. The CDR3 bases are TGTGCCAGCAGTAACCCTTTCTGGCGAACCCGTAACTATGGCTACACCTTC. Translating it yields CASSNPFWRTRNYGYTF.

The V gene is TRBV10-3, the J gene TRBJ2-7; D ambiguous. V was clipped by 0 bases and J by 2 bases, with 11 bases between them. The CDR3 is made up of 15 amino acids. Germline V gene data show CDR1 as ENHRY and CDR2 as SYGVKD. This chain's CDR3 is CAISESTDRTYEQYF. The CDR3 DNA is TGTGCCATCAGTGAGTCTACCGATCGAACCTACGAGCAGTACTTC.

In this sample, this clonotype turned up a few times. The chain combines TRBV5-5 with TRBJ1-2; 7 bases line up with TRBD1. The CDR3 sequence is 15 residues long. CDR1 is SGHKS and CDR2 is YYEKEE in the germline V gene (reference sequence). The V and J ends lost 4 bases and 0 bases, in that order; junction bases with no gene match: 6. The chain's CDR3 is CASSLRDSPNYGYTF. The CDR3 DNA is TGTGCCAGCAGCCTGCGGGACAGCCCTAACTATGGCTACACCTTC. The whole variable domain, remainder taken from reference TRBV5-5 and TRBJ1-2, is DAGVTQSPTHLIKTRGQQVTLRCSPISGHKSVSWYQQVLGQGPQFIFQYYEKEERGRGNFPDRFSARQFPNYSSELNVNALLLGDSALYLCASSLRDSPNYGYTFGSGTRLTVV.